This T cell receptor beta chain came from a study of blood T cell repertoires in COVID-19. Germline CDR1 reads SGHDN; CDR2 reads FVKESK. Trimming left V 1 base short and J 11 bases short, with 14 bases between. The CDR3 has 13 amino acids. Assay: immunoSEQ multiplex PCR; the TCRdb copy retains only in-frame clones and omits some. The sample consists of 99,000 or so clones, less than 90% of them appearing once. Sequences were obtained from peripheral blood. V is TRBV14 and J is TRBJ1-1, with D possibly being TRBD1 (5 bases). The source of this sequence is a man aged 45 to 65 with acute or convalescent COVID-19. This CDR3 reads CASSQAGHRLAFF. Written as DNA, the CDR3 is TGTGCCAGCAGCCAAGCAGGTCACAGGCTGGCTTTCTTT.